Listed here are 28 T cell receptor beta chains from one sample, sequenced in a study of shared clonotypes between healthy human individuals. It was CD45RO-negative cells, positively selected for CCR7, that made up naive CD8 cells, with terminally differentiated effector memory CD45RA+ cells excluded. Assay used: immunoSEQ multiplex PCR; TCRdb lists only in-frame clones, some missing. This sample carries some 2.1 million clones, 80% to 95% of them seen once, and the ten largest clones take roughly 1.7%. The sequenced sample consisted of naive CD8+ T cells from PBMCs. The receptors derive from a man between 18 and 29 years old in good health. Some clones in this sample may be carry-over from other donors' samples.

The chain uses TRBV29-1 and TRBJ2-7; D might be TRBD2 (6 bases). Trimming stripped 6 bases from V and 7 bases from J, with 19 bases between. Germline CDR1 reads SQVTM; CDR2 reads ANQGSEA. The CDR3 totals 13 residues. Here the CDR3 reads CSVSLGGVSEQYF. CDR3 DNA sequence: TGCAGCGTCTCTTTAGGAGGGGTTTCGGAGCAGTACTTC.

The chain uses TRBV4-1 and TRBJ2-7; 8 nucleotides agree with TRBD2. J lost 7 bases, V lost 0 bases, and 11 bases had no gene match. The germline V gene encodes CDR1 MGHRA and CDR2 YSYEKL. The CDR3 runs to 16 residues. Written as DNA, the CDR3 is TGCGCCAGCAGCCAAGACTGGCAGCGGGAGAGGCGGGAGCAGTACTTC. Translating it yields CASSQDWQRERREQYF.

The chain links TRBV25-1 to TRBJ1-1; weak D call: TRBD1 (6 bases). V gave up 10 bases and J gave up 4 bases, with 10 bases separating them. Germline CDR1 MGHDK, CDR2 SYGVNS. This CDR3 is built from 11 residues. The CDR3 here is CATGEGTEAFF. CDR3 DNA sequence: TGTGCCACAGGGGAAGGCACTGAAGCTTTCTTT.

The rearrangement joins TRBV7-6 to TRBJ2-1, with TRBD2 matching over 10 bases. Germline V lookup: CDR1 SGHVS, CDR2 FNYEAQ. CDR3 length equals 15 residues. Losses at the gene ends were 4 bases for V and 9 bases for J; bases not matched to a gene: 9. The CDR3 sequence is CASSSWTSGSPEQFF. The DNA of the CDR3 is TGTGCCAGCAGCTCGTGGACTAGCGGCAGCCCTGAGCAGTTCTTC.

The chain uses TRBV15 and TRBJ1-1; tentatively, D is TRBD1 (6 bases). Looked up from germline, CDR1 is LNHNV and CDR2 is YYDKDF (reference sequence). The CDR3 has 13 residues. The ends were cut back, 8 bases at V and 0 bases at J, with 10 bases in the middle. The CDR3 nucleotides are TGTGCCACCTGGGGGCAGATGAACACTGAAGCTTTCTTT. Translating gives CATWGQMNTEAFF.

This rearrangement joins TRBV10-3 to TRBJ2-7; D gene uncertain. CDR1 and CDR2 (germline): ENHRY, SYGVKD. This CDR3 is 13 amino acids long. V lost 7 bases to trimming and J lost 1 base, with 11 bases between them. The CDR3 spells CAIMKKDSYEQYF. Here the CDR3 DNA reads TGTGCCATCATGAAAAAGGATTCCTACGAGCAGTACTTC.

This chain uses TRBV27 with TRBJ2-7; D gene ambiguous. This CDR3 is 14 amino acids long. Germline V lookup: CDR1 MNHEY, CDR2 SMNVEV (reference sequence). V lost 7 bases, J lost 0 bases, and 13 bases lay in between. The CDR3 coding sequence is TGTGCCAGCAAAGTCCGGGCGGTCTCCTACGAGCAGTACTTC. It yields the protein CASKVRAVSYEQYF.

V usage is TRBV10-3 and J usage is TRBJ2-2; TRBD2 is a possible D gene (6 bases). CDR1 is ENHRY, CDR2 SYGVKD, per germline. There are 14 residues in the CDR3. V lost 6 bases, J lost 4 bases, and 12 bases lay in between. CDR3 loop: CAIRGATSTGELFF. The CDR3 DNA sequence: TGTGCCATCAGGGGAGCGACTAGCACCGGGGAGCTGTTTTTT.

The CDR3 nucleotides read TGTGCCAGCAGCGTATCCAGGGACGCCAAAAACATTCAGTACTTC. It translates to CASSVSRDAKNIQYF. The chain employs TRBV9 and TRBJ2-4; TRBD1 or TRBD2 may be the D gene (5 bases each). The CDR3 runs to 15 residues. V was cut by 1 base and J by 1 base, with 9 bases left in between. Germline CDR1 is SGDLS and CDR2 is YYNGEE.

This chain connects TRBV30 to TRBJ2-3; the D gene is possibly TRBD2 (7 bases). The CDR3 is 14 residues long. CDR1 is GTSNPN, CDR2 SVGIG, per germline (reference sequence). Deletions cut 7 bases from V and 5 bases from J, with 19 bases between. The DNA for the CDR3 is TGTGCCTCCCCTCTCGGGGGGCAAAAAGATACGCAGTATTTT. Translation gives CASPLGGQKDTQYF.

This clone occurred once. This chain links TRBV4-1 with TRBJ2-3; no definite D call. The CDR3 contains 17 residues. Deletions cut 2 bases from V and 2 bases from J, with 17 bases between. CDR1 MGHRA and CDR2 YSYEKL come from the germline V gene. The CDR3 nucleotides read TGCGCCAGCAGCCAACCCCAGCCGGTGGGGTACACAGATACGCAGTATTTT. It is translated as CASSQPQPVGYTDTQYF.

The chain uses TRBV6-5 and TRBJ2-1; D not resolved. Germline CDR1 and CDR2: MNHEY and SVGAGI. This CDR3 has 14 amino acids. V lost 5 bases, J lost 0 bases, and 8 bases lay in between. CDR3 sequence (DNA): TGTGCCAGCAGTACCCCCCCCTCCTACAATGAGCAGTTCTTC. Translation: CASSTPPSYNEQFF.

To note about this clone: The sample contains more than one DNA sequence encoding this CDR3. This chain links TRBV29-1 with TRBJ1-1, with 8 bases identical to TRBD1. This CDR3 is built from 18 residues. After removal of 3 bases from V and 2 bases from J, the junction contained 17 bases not matched to a gene. CDR1 and CDR2 (germline): SQVTM, ANQGSEA. The CDR3 DNA reads TGCAGCGTTGATGGGTCGGCAGGGGGCATAGTGGGTAACACTGAAGCTTTCTTT. Protein: CSVDGSAGGIVGNTEAFF.

CDR3 amino acids: CASGPDGAEYF. The DNA of the CDR3 is TGTGCTAGTGGTCCGGACGGAGCGGAGTACTTC. The chain uses TRBV12-5 and TRBJ2-5; the D gene is possibly TRBD2 (5 bases). Trimming removed 5 bases from V and 12 bases from J, with 13 bases in between. This CDR3 has 11 amino acids. From germline, CDR1 is LGHNT and CDR2 FRNRAP.

V usage is TRBV28 and J usage is TRBJ2-5; 14 bases align to TRBD2. Germline loops: CDR1 MDHEN, CDR2 SYDVKM. The CDR3 loop spans 17 amino acids. Trimming took 6 bases from V and 5 from J; bases not matched to a gene: 11. CDR3: CASSLGLAGGREETQYF. The CDR3 DNA reads as TGTGCCAGCAGCTTAGGACTAGCGGGAGGTCGAGAGGAGACCCAGTACTTC.

This chain links TRBV19 with TRBJ2-5; 7 nucleotides line up with TRBD1. Germline CDR1 reads LNHDA; CDR2 reads SQIVND (reference sequence). J gave up 5 bases and V 6 bases, and 12 bases lay outside the gene matches. The CDR3 totals 15 residues. In DNA, the CDR3 is TGTGCCAGTAGAGCCGGGACAGCCTTGTGGGAGACCCAGTACTTC. This translates into CASRAGTALWETQYF.

The chain combines TRBV7-8 with TRBJ2-5, with unresolved D. The germline V gene encodes CDR1 SGHVS and CDR2 FQNEAQ. Trimming took off 2 bases at V and 5 bases at J, with 9 bases between the two ends. This CDR3 is 13 amino acids long. The DNA for the CDR3 is TGTGCCAGCAGCTTACGCGACCCGGAGACCCAGTACTTC. Its translation: CASSLRDPETQYF.

Worth noting for this clone: In the same sample, other DNA sequences code for this CDR3. The genes are TRBV7-6 and TRBJ2-1; 9 bases agree with TRBD2. In germline, CDR1 is SGHVS, CDR2 FNYEAQ. This CDR3 is 16 amino acids long. The V segment lost 0 bases and the J segment 0 bases; nucleotides outside the gene matches: 0. The CDR3 DNA follows: TGTGCCAGCAGCTTAGCTAGCGGGAGCTCCTACAATGAGCAGTTCTTC. Translated: CASSLASGSSYNEQFF. Supplemented by reference TRBV7-6 and TRBJ2-1, the full variable domain reads GAGVSQSPRYKVTKRGQDVALRCDPISGHVSLYWYRQALGQGPEFLTYFNYEAQQDKSGLPNDRFSAERPEGSISTLTIQRTEQRDSAMYRCASSLASGSSYNEQFFGPGTRLTVL.

This clone was picked up one time. This sequence joins TRBV6-5 and TRBJ2-7; D gene ambiguous. Germline V lookup: CDR1 MNHEY, CDR2 SVGAGI. The CDR3 loop spans 15 amino acids. Trimming stripped 2 bases from V and 2 bases from J, with 13 bases between. The CDR3 here is CASSYRAQAPYEQYF. CDR3 sequence (DNA): TGTGCCAGCAGTTACAGGGCCCAGGCCCCCTACGAGCAGTACTTC.

This rearrangement joins TRBV11-2 to TRBJ2-7; tentatively, D is TRBD1 (6 bases). This CDR3 comprises 12 residues. Germline CDR1 and CDR2: SGHAT and FQNNGV. In DNA form, the CDR3 reads TGTGCTATCCAGGGGCGCTCCTACGAGCAGTACTTC. Its protein product is CAIQGRSYEQYF.

Regarding this clone: This same CDR3 is encoded by further DNA sequences in the sample. The rearrangement links TRBV9 to TRBJ2-5; D unclear. Trimming removed 0 bases from V and 2 bases from J, with 11 bases in between. CDR3 length: 15 amino acids. From germline, CDR1 is SGDLS and CDR2 YYNGEE. The CDR3 is CASSVARAGQETQYF. In DNA, the CDR3 is TGTGCCAGCAGCGTAGCTCGGGCAGGACAAGAGACCCAGTACTTC.

V is TRBV19 and J is TRBJ2-7; D ambiguous. Trimming pared 5 bases from V and 6 bases from J, leaving 20 bases between. CDR3 size: 15 residues. The germline gives CDR1 LNHDA, CDR2 SQIVND (reference sequence). For the CDR3, the DNA is TGTGCCAGTAGTGCCTCTCGAGACACCCCTGGCGAGCAGTACTTC. Protein: CASSASRDTPGEQYF.

This sequence joins TRBV4-2 and TRBJ2-1; D gene ambiguous. V was pared by 3 bases and J by 4 bases, with 13 bases between. The CDR3 consists of 15 residues. Germline V gene data show CDR1 as LGHNA and CDR2 as YNFKEQ. CDR3 in DNA: TGTGCCAGCAGCCACCCCTCGTTACAGTACAATGAGCAGTTCTTC. It yields the protein CASSHPSLQYNEQFF.

The chain carries TRBV4-1 and TRBJ2-7; a weak D match, TRBD1 (5 bases). Germline CDR1 reads MGHRA; CDR2 reads YSYEKL. The CDR3 consists of 13 residues. Trimming stripped 4 bases from V and 6 bases from J, with 13 bases between. CDR3 in amino acids: CASSPTQGSEQYF. DNA of the CDR3: TGCGCCAGCAGCCCGACGCAGGGCTCCGAGCAGTACTTC.

The J gene is TRBJ2-5, the V gene TRBV2, with D unresolved. The CDR3 totals 12 residues. V gave up 4 bases and J gave up 1 base, with 4 bases separating them. Germline V lookup: CDR1 SNHLY, CDR2 FYNNEI. CDR3 residues: CASSGTQETQYF. The CDR3 DNA reads as TGTGCCAGCAGTGGGACCCAAGAGACCCAGTACTTC.

The V and J genes are TRBV10-3 and TRBJ2-1; TRBD1 matches at 9 bases. CDR1 and CDR2 (germline): ENHRY, SYGVKD. After removal of 10 bases from V and 5 bases from J, the junction contained 9 bases not matched to a gene. The CDR3 length is 14 residues. The CDR3 bases are TGTGCCACCGGCGCGGGACAGGGTGACAATGAGCAGTTCTTC. It encodes CATGAGQGDNEQFF.

This clone was counted once. The CDR3 nucleotides read TGTGCAACCCACGAGCAGTTCTTC. This translates into CATHEQFF. The genes are TRBV30 and TRBJ2-1; D is uncertain. CDR1 GTSNPN and CDR2 SVGIG come from the germline V gene (reference sequence). CDR3 size: 8 residues.

A remark on this clone: The germline gene is not matched at one end of the junction; a read error may be the cause. The chain carries TRBV15 and TRBJ1-2; D gene unclear. The CDR3 is 11 amino acids. Germline loops: CDR1 LNHNV, CDR2 YYDKDF (reference sequence). CDR3 coding DNA: TGTGCCACCGGGAGCAACTCTGGCTACACCTTC. Translated, it gives CATGSNSGYTF. The whole variable domain, filled in from reference TRBV15 and TRBJ1-2, reads DAMVIQNPRYQVTQFGKPVTLSCSQTLNHNVMYWYQQKSSQAPKLLFHYYDKDFNNEADTPDNFQSRRPNTSFCFLDIRSPGLGDTAMYLCATGSNSGYTFGSGTRLTVV.